This TCR beta chain came from a study of beta chain features in type 1 diabetes. This clone was detected a few times. Its antigen remains unknown. Since all of the isolated RNA was reverse transcribed, expressed TCRB transcripts were what got sequenced. The method was immunoSEQ multiplex PCR; TCRdb's version includes in-frame clones alone and lacks a portion of them. The sample includes tens of thousands of clones, approximately 40% of them seen just once. V lost 7 bases, J lost 2 bases, and 14 bases stayed unmatched. Germline CDR1 is SGHRS and CDR2 is YFSETQ. There are 16 residues in the CDR3. Points from the study as a whole: There was no resolution here of whether HLA type influences TCRB rearrangement. Type 1 diabetes patients had moderately but significantly shorter TCRB CDR3s in all four CD4+ subsets. Relative to healthy donors, patients appeared to have naive, central memory and Treg TCRB repertoires that were more similar.

CD45RO/CCR7/CD25/CD127/CD95/CD27 separated CD4+ naive, central memory, regulatory and stem cell-like memory cells by sorting. The origin of this receptor is a man aged 25-45 years with type 1 diabetes. The chain employs TRBV5-1 and TRBJ2-7, with 8 nucleotides matching TRBD2. What was sequenced was stem cell memory CD4+ T cells from blood. The CDR3 sequence is CASGGHSSGATYEQYF. As DNA, the CDR3 is TGCGCCAGCGGCGGCCACAGTAGCGGGGCAACCTACGAGCAGTACTTC. Looking up the rest from reference TRBV5-1 and TRBJ2-7 gives the full variable domain: KAGVTQTPRYLIKTRGQQVTLSCSPISGHRSVSWYQQTPGQGLQFLFEYFSETQRNKGNFPGRFSGRQFSNSRSEMNVSTLELGDSALYLCASGGHSSGATYEQYFGPGTRLTVT.